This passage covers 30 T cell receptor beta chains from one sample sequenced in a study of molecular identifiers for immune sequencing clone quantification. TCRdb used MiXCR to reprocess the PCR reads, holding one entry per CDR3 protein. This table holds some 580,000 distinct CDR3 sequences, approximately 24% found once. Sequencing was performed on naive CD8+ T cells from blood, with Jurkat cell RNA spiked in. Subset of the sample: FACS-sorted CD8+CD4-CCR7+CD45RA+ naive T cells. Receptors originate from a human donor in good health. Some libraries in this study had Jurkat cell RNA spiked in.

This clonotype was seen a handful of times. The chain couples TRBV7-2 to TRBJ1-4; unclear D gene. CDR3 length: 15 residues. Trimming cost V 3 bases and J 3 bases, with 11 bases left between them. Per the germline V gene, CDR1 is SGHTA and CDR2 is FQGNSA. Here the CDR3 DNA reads TGTGCCAGCAGCTTTCGGGAGAACGCTAATGAAAAACTGTTTTTT. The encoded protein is CASSFRENANEKLFF.

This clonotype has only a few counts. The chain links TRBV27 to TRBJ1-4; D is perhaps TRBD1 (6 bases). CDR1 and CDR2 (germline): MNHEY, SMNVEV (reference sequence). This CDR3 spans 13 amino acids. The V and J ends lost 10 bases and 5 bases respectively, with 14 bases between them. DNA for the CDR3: TGTGCCACCCTGGACAGAATAAATGAAAAACTGTTTTTT. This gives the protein CATLDRINEKLFF.

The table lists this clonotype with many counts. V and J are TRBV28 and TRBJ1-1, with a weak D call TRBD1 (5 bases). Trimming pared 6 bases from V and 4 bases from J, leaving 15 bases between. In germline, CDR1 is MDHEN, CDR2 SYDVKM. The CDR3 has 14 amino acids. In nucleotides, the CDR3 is TGTGCCAGCAGGGAACCGGGGGGAGGCACTGAAGCTTTCTTT. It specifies CASREPGGGTEAFF.

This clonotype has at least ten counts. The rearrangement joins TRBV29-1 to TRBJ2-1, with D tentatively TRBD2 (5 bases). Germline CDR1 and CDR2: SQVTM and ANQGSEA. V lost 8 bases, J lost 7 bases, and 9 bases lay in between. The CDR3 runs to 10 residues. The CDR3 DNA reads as TGCAGCTTTCCGGGGAATGAGCAGTTCTTC. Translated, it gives CSFPGNEQFF.

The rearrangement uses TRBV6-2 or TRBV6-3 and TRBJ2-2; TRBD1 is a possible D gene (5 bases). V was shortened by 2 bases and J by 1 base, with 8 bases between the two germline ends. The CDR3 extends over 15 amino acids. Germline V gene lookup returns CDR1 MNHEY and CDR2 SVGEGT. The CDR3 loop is CASSYPGQNTGELFF. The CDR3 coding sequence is TGTGCCAGCAGTTACCCCGGACAGAACACCGGGGAGCTGTTTTTT.

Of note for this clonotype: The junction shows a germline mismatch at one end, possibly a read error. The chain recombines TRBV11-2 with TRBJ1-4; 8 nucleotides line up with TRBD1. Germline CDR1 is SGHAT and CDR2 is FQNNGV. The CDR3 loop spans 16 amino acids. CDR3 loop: CANSPGRGLQEEKLFF. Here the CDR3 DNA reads TGTGCCAACAGCCCCGGCAGGGGGCTTCAAGAAGAAAAACTGTTTTTT.

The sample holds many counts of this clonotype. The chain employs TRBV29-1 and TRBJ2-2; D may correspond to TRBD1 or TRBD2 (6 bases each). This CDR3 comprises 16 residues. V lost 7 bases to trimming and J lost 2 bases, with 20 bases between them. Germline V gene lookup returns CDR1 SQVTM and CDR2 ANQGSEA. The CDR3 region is CSALWGAHGNTGELFF. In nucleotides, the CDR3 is TGCAGCGCCCTTTGGGGGGCGCATGGTAACACCGGGGAGCTGTTTTTT.

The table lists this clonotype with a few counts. The CDR3 region has the DNA TGTGCCAGCAGCCCGACAGAGACGAACACTGAAGCTTTCTTT. It translates to CASSPTETNTEAFF. The V and J genes are TRBV5-4 and TRBJ1-1; tentative D call: TRBD1 (5 bases). Germline V gene data show CDR1 as SGHNT and CDR2 as YYREEE (reference sequence). The CDR3 is made up of 14 amino acids. The ends were cut back, 4 bases at V and 1 base at J, with 11 bases in the middle.

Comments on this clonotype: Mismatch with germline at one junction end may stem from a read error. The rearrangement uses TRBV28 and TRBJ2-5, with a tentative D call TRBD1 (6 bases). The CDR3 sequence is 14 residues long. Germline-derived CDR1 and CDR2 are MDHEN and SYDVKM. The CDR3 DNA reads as TGTGCCTGCAGTTTTTACAGGGCAGGGGAGACCCAGTACTTC. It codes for CACSFYRAGETQYF.

The CDR3 coding sequence is TGCAGCGTCAAATCTCCGGACTTTACCACCGGCGGCTACACCTTC. Its protein is CSVKSPDFTTGGYTF. The V gene is TRBV29-1, the J gene TRBJ1-2; no clear D. Germline V gene sequence: CDR1 SQVTM, CDR2 ANQGSEA. The CDR3 contains 15 residues. V lost 6 bases and J 8 bases, leaving 25 bases between the germline ends.

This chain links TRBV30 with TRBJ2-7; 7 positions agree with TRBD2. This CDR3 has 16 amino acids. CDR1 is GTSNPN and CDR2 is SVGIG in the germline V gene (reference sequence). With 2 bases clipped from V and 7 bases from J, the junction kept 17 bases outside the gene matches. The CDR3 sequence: CAWSSPTRDYTGEQYF. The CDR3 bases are TGTGCCTGGAGTTCACCTACCCGGGACTATACCGGGGAGCAGTACTTC.

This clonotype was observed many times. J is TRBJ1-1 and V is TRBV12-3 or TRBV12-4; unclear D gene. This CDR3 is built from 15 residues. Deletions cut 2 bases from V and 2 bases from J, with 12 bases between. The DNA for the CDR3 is TGTGCCAGCAGTTTAAGTGGGCAGGCTAACACTGAAGCTTTCTTT. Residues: CASSLSGQANTEAFF.

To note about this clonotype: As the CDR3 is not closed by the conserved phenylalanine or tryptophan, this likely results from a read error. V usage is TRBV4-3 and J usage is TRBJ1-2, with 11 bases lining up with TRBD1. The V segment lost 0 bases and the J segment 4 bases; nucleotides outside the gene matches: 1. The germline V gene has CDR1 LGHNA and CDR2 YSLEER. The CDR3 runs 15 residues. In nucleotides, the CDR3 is TGCGCCAGCAGCCAAGAGGACAGGGGGCTCTATGGCTACACCTCC. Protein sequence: CASSQEDRGLYGYTS.

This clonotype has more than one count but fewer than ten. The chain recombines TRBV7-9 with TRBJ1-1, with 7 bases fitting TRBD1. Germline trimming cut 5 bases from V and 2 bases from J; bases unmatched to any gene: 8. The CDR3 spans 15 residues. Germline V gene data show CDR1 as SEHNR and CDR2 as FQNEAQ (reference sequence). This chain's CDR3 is CASSGWDRENTEAFF. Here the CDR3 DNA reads TGTGCCAGCAGCGGATGGGACAGAGAAAACACTGAAGCTTTCTTT. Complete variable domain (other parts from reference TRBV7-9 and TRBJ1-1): DTGVSQNPRHKITKRGQNVTFRCDPISEHNRLYWYRQTLGQGPEFLTYFQNEAQLEKSRLLSDRFSAERPKGSFSTLEIQRTEQGDSAMYLCASSGWDRENTEAFFGQGTRLTVV.

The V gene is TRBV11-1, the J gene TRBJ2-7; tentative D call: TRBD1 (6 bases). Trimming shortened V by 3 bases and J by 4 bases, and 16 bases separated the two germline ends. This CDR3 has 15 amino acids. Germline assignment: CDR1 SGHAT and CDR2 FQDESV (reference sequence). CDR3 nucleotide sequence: TGTGCCAGCAGCTTTCGTACAGGGAGCGCATACGAGCAGTACTTC. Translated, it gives CASSFRTGSAYEQYF.

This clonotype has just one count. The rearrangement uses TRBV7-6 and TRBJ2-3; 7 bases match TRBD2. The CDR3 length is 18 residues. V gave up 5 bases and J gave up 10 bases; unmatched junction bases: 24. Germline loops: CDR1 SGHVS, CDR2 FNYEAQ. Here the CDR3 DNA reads TGTGCCAGCAGCGCTCTTACTACTATGGCGGGGGTTGCCGCTCCGCAGTATTTT. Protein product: CASSALTTMAGVAAPQYF.

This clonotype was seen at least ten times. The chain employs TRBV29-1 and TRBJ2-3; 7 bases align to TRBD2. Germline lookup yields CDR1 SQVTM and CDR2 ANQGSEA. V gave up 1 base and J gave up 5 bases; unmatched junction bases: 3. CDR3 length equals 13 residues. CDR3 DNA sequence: TGCAGCGTTGAAGCCGCTAGCGGAGATACGCAGTATTTT. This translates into CSVEAASGDTQYF.

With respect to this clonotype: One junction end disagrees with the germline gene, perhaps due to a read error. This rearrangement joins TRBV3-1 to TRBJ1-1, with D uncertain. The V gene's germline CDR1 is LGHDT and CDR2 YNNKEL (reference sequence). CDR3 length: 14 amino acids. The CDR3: CAGSQAGANTEAFF. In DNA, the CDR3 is TGTGCCGGCAGCCAAGCGGGTGCGAACACTGAAGCTTTCTTT. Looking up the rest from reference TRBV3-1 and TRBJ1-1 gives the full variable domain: DTAVSQTPKYLVTQMGNDKSIKCEQNLGHDTMYWYKQDSKKFLKIMFSYNNKELIINETVPNRFSPKSPDKAHLNLHINSLELGDSAVYFCAGSQAGANTEAFFGQGTRLTVV.

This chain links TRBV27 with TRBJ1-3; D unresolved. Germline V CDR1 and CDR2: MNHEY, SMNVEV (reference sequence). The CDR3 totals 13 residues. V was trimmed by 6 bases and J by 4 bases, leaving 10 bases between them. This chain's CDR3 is CASRGRRGNTIYF. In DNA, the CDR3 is TGTGCCAGCAGAGGACGGAGAGGAAACACCATATATTTT.

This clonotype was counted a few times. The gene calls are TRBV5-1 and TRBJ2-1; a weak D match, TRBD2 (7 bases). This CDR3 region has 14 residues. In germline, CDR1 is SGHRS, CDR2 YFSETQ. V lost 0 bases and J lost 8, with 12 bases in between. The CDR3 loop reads CASSLVGGPYEQFF. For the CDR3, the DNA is TGCGCCAGCAGCTTGGTGGGGGGGCCTTATGAGCAGTTCTTC.

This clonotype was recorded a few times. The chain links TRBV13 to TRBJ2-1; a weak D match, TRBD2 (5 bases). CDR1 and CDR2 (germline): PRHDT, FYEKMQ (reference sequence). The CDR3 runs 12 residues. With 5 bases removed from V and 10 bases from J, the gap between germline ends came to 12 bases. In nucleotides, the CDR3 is TGTGCCAGCAGCCCCACATCGGGGGAGCAGTTCTTC. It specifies CASSPTSGEQFF.

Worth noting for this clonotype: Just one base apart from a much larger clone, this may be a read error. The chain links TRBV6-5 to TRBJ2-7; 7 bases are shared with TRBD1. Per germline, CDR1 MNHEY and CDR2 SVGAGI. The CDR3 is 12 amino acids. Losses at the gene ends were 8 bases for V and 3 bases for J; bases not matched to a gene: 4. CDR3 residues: CASQGTVYEQYF. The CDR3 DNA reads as TGTGCCAGCCAAGGGACAGTCTACGAGCAGTACTTC.

CDR3 DNA: TGTGCCAGCAGCGAGGTGGACCCGAGTGGCTACACCTTC. It encodes CASSEVDPSGYTF. The chain couples TRBV7-9 to TRBJ1-2; no clear D. The CDR3 is 13 amino acids. V was pared by 5 bases and J by 7 bases, with 14 bases between. CDR1 and CDR2 (germline): SEHNR, FQNEAQ (reference sequence).

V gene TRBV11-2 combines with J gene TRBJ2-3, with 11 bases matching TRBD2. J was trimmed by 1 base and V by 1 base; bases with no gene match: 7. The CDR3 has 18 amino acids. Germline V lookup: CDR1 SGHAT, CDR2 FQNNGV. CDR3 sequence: CASSLVLGTSGRTDTQYF. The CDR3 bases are TGTGCCAGCAGCTTAGTATTGGGGACTAGCGGACGCACAGATACGCAGTATTTT.

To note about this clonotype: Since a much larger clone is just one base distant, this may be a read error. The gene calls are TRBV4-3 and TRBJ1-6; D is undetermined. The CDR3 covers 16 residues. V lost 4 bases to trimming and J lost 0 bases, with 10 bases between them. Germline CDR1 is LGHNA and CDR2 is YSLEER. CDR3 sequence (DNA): TGCGCCAGCAGCCGTGATTACAGCTCCTATAATTCACCCCTCCACTTT. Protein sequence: CASSRDYSSYNSPLHF.

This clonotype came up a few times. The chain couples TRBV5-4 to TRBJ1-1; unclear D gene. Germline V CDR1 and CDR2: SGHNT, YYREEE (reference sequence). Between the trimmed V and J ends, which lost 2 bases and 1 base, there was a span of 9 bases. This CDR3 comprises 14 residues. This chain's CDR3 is CASSFQDPNTEAFF. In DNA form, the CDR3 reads TGTGCCAGCAGCTTTCAGGATCCGAACACTGAAGCTTTCTTT.

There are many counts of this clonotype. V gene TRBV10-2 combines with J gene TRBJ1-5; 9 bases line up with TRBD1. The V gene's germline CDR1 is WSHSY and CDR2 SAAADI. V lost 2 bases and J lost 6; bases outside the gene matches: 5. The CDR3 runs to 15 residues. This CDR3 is CASSEGTGISQPQHF. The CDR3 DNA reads TGCGCCAGCAGTGAGGGGACAGGGATCTCTCAGCCCCAGCATTTT.

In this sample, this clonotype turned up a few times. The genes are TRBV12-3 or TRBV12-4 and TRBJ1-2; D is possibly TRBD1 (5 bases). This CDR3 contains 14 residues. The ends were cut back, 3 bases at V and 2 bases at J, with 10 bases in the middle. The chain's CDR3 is CASSFRVSNYGYTF. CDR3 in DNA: TGTGCCAGCAGTTTCAGGGTATCCAACTATGGCTACACCTTC.

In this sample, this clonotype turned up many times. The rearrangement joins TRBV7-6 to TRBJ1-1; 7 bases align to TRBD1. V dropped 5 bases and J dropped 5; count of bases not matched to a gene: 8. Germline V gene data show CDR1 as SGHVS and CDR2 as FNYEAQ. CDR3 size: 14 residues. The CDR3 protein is CASSPSGGFTEAFF. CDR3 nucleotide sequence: TGTGCCAGCAGCCCGTCAGGGGGATTTACTGAAGCTTTCTTT. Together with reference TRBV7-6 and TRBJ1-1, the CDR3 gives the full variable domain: GAGVSQSPRYKVTKRGQDVALRCDPISGHVSLYWYRQALGQGPEFLTYFNYEAQQDKSGLPNDRFSAERPEGSISTLTIQRTEQRDSAMYRCASSPSGGFTEAFFGQGTRLTVV.

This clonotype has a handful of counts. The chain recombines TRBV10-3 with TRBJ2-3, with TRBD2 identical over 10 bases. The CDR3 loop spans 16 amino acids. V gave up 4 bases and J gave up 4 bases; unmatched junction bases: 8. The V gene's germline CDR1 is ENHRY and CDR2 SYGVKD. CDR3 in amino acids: CAISGGFSGGSDTQYF. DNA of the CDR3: TGTGCCATCAGTGGCGGTTTTAGCGGGGGGTCAGATACGCAGTATTTT.